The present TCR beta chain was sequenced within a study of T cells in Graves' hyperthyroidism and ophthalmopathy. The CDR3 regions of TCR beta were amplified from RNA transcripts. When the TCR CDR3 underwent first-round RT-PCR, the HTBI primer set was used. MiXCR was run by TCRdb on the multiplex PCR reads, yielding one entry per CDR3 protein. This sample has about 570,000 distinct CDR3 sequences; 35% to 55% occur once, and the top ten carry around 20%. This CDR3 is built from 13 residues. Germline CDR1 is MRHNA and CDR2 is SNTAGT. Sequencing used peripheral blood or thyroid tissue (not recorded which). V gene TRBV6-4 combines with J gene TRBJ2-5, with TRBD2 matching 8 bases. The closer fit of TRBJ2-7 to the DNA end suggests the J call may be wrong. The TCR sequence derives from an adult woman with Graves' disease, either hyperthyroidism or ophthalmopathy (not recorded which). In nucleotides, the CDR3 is TGTGCCAGCAGCCCGGGACTAGGGGTCGAGCAGTACTTC. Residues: CASSPGLGVEQYF.